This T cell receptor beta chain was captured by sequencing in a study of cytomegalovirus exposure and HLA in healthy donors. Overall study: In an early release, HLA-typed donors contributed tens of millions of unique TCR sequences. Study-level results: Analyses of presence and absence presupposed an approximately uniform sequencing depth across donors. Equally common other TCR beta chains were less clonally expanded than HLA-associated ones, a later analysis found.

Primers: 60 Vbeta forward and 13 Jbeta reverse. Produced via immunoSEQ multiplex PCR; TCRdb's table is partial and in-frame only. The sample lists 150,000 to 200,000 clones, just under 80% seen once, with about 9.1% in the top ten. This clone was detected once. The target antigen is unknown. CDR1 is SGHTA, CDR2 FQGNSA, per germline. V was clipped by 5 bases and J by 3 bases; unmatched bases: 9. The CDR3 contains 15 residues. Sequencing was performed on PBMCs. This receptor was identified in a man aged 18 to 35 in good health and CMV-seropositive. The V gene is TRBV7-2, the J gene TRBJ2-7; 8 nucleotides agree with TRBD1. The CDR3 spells CASSTDLTGGYEQYF. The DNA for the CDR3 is TGTGCCAGCAGCACCGACTTAACAGGGGGCTACGAGCAGTACTTC.